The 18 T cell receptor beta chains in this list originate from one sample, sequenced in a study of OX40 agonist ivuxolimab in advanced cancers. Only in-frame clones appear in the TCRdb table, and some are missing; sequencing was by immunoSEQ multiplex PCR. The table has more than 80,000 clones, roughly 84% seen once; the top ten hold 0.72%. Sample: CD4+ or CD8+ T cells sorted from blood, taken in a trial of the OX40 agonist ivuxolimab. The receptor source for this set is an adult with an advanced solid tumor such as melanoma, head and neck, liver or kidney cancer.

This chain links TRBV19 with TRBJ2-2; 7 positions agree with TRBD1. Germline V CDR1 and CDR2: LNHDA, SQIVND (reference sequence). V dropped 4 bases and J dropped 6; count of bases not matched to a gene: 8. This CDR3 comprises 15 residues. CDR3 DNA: TGTGCCAGTAGTAGGGGACAGAAGGGTGCCGGGGAGCTGTTTTTT. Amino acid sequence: CASSRGQKGAGELFF. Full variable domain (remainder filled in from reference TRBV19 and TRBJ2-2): DGGITQSPKYLFRKEGQNVTLSCEQNLNHDAMYWYRQDPGQGLRLIYYSQIVNDFQKGDIAEGYSVSREKKESFPLTVTSAQKNPTAFYLCASSRGQKGAGELFFGEGSRLTVL.

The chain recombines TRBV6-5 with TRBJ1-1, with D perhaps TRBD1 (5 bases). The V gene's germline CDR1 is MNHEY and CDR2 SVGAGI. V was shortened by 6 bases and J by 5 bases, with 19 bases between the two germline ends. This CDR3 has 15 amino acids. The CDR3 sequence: CASSHGGGVWTEAFF. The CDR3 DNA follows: TGTGCCAGCAGCCATGGTGGGGGAGTTTGGACTGAAGCTTTCTTT.

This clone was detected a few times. The CDR3 reads CASSLGRLGAFF. In DNA, the CDR3 is TGTGCCAGCAGCCTGGGGAGGCTAGGGGCTTTCTTT. The V and J genes are TRBV7-9 and TRBJ1-1; no clear D. The CDR3 length is 12 residues. V was cut by 5 bases and J by 11 bases, with 15 bases left in between. Looked up from germline, CDR1 is SEHNR and CDR2 is FQNEAQ (reference sequence).

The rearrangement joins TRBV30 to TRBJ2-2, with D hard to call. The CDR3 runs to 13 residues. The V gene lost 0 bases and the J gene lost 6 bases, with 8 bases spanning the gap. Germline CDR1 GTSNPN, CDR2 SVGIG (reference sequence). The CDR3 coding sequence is TGTGCCTGGAGTGTACAGCGATCCGGGGAGCTGTTTTTT. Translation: CAWSVQRSGELFF.

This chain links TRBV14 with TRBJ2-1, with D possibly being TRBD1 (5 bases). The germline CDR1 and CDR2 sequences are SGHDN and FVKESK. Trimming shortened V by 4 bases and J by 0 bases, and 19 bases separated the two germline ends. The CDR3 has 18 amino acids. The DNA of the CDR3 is TGTGCCAGCAGCCCGTACCGACAGCCTCTTTCCTCCTACAATGAGCAGTTCTTC. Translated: CASSPYRQPLSSYNEQFF.

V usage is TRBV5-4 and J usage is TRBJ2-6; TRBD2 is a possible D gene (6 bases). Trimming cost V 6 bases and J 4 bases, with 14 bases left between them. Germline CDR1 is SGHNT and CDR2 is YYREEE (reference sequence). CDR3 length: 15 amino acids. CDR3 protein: CASTLWEAGANVLTF. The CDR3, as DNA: TGTGCCAGCACCCTTTGGGAGGCCGGGGCCAACGTCCTGACTTTC.

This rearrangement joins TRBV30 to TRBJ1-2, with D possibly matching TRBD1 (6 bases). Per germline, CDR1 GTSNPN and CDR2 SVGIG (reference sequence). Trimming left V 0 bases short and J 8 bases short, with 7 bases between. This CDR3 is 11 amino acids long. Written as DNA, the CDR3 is TGTGCCTGGAGTGTAGGGGGGGGCTACACCTTC. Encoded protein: CAWSVGGGYTF.

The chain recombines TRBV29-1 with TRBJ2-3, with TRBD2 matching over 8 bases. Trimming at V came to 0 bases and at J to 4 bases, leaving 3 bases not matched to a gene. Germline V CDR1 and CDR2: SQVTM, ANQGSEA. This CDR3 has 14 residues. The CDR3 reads CSVEESGGSDTQYF. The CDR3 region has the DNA TGCAGCGTTGAAGAATCGGGAGGGTCAGATACGCAGTATTTT.

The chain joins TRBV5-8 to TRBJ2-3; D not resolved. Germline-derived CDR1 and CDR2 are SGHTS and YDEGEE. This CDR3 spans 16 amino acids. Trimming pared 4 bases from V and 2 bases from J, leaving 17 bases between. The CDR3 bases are TGTGCCAGCAGCCCGTTTTTCGAGCGACTCACAGATACGCAGTATTTT. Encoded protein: CASSPFFERLTDTQYF. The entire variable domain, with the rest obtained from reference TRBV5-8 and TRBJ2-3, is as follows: EAGVTQSPTHLIKTRGQQATLRCSPISGHTSVYWYQQALGLGLQFLLWYDEGEERNRGNFPPRFSGRQFPNYSSELNVNALELEDSALYLCASSPFFERLTDTQYFGPGTRLTVL.

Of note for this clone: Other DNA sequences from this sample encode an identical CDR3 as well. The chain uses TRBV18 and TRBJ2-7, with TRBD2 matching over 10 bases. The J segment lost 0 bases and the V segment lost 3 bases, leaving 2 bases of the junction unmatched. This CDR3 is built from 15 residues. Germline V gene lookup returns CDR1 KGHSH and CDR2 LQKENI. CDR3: CASSPRTSGSYEQYF. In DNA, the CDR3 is TGTGCCAGCTCACCTAGGACTAGCGGCTCCTACGAGCAGTACTTC.

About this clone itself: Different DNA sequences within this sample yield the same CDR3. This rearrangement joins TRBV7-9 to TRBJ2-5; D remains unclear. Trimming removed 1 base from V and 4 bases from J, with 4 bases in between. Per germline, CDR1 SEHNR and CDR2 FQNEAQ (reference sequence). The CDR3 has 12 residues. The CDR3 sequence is CASSLVGETQYF. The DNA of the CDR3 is TGTGCCAGCAGCTTAGTAGGAGAGACCCAGTACTTC. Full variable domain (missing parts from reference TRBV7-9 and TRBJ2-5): DTGVSQNPRHKITKRGQNVTFRCDPISEHNRLYWYRQTLGQGPEFLTYFQNEAQLEKSRLLSDRFSAERPKGSFSTLEIQRTEQGDSAMYLCASSLVGETQYFGPGTRLLVL.

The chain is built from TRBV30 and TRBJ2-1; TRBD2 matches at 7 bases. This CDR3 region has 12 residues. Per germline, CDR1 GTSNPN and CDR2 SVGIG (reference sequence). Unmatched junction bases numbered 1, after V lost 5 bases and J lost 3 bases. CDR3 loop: CAWGDYYNEQFF. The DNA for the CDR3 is TGTGCCTGGGGGGACTACTACAATGAGCAGTTCTTC.

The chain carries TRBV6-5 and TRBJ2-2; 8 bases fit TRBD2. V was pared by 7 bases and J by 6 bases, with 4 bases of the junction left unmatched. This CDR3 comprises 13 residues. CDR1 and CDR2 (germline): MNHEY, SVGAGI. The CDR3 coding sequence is TGTGCCAGCACCCGACTAGCGTCCGGGGAGCTGTTTTTT. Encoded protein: CASTRLASGELFF.

The CDR3 loop is CASSPLIASGRAYEQYF. The CDR3 coding sequence is TGTGCCAGCAGCCCATTGATTGCTAGCGGGAGGGCCTACGAGCAGTACTTC. The V call is TRBV5-5, the J call TRBJ2-7; 12 positions agree with TRBD2. Germline values: CDR1 SGHKS, CDR2 YYEKEE (reference sequence). CDR3 length: 17 amino acids. The J segment lost 2 bases and the V segment lost 4 bases, leaving 10 bases of the junction unmatched.

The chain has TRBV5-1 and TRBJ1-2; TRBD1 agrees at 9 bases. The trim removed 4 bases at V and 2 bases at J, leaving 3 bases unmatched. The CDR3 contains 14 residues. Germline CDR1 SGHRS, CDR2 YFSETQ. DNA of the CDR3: TGCGCCAGCAGCGGACAGGGGAGAAACTATGGCTACACCTTC. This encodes CASSGQGRNYGYTF.

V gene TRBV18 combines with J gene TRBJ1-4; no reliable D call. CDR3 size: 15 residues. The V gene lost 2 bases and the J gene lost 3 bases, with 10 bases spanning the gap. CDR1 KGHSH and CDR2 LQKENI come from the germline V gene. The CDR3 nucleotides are TGTGCCAGCTCACCAAGCGGGGTTTCTAATGAAAAACTGTTTTTT. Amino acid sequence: CASSPSGVSNEKLFF.

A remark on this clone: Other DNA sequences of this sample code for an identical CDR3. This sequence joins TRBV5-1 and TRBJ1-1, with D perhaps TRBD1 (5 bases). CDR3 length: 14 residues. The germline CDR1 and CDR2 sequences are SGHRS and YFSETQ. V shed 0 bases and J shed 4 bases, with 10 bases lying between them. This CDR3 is CASSLARGGTEAFF. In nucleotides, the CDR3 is TGCGCCAGCAGCTTGGCTAGGGGCGGCACTGAAGCTTTCTTT.

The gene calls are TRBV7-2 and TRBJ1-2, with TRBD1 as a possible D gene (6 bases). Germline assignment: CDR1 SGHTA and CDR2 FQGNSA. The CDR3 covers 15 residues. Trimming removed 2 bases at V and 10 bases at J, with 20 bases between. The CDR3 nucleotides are TGTGCCAGCAGCTTAAGGGCAGGGGCGGCGCCGGACTACACCTTC. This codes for CASSLRAGAAPDYTF.